This section outlines one TCR beta chain sequence together with its context. Its antigen is not identified. Only in-frame clones appear in the TCRdb table, and some are missing; sequencing was by immunoSEQ multiplex PCR. The sample yields about 140,000 clones, just over 90% seen once. Trimming took off 3 bases at V and 4 bases at J, with 8 bases between the two ends. CDR1 and CDR2 (germline): LNHDA, SQIVND (reference sequence). This CDR3 contains 13 residues. Some second doses came at about 4 weeks and others at about 12 weeks; these were pooled. This sample is part of a study of T cell responses to AZD1222 COVID-19 vaccine. Study-level results: Spike as a whole was targeted by vaccine-associated CD4 TCRs, dominant at 160-218 and 743-854. Spike-specific TCR breadth and depth were elevated following two AZD1222 doses. Clonal diversity may have been underestimated in mostly white British donors.

This chain links TRBV19 with TRBJ2-3; TRBD2 might be the D (6 bases). Here the sequenced sample was peripheral blood, taken 28 days after the second AZD1222 dose. The TCR was taken from an adult who received the AZD1222 COVID-19 vaccine. Here the CDR3 reads CASSMGEADTQYF. For the CDR3, the DNA is TGTGCCAGTAGTATGGGGGAGGCAGATACGCAGTATTTT.